This T cell receptor (beta chain) was found in a study of control samples from healthy donors and cancer patients. This table comes from immunoSEQ multiplex PCR, and its TCRdb copy is limited to in-frame clones, with some not included. There are roughly 25,000 clones in the sample; about nine tenths occur only once, and roughly 13% lies in the top ten. V was shortened by 6 bases and J by 0 bases, with 12 bases between the two germline ends. From germline, CDR1 is ENHRY and CDR2 SYGVKD. The CDR3 runs to 16 residues. The J gene is TRBJ2-6, the V gene TRBV10-3; D is ambiguous. Sequencing input: PBMCs. The sequence came from a middle-aged man with lung cancer. CDR3 bases: TGTGCCATCAGGGAAACATACAGCTCTGGGGCCAACGTCCTGACTTTC. It codes for CAIRETYSSGANVLTF.